The next 17 T cell receptor beta chains were all read from a single sample in a study of cytomegalovirus exposure and HLA in healthy donors. The PCR employed 60 Vbeta primers together with 13 Jbeta primers. Generated by immunoSEQ multiplex PCR, the TCRdb table keeps only in-frame clones and is missing some. The table shows about 170,000 clones, with about 80% occurring only once. The specimen sequenced was PBMCs. These receptors were obtained from a man aged 35-49 years in good health and CMV-seropositive.

This clone has just one count. The chain has TRBV7-9 and TRBJ2-7, with TRBD2 matching over 9 bases. Unmatched junction bases numbered 12, after V lost 2 bases and J lost 4 bases. Germline V gives CDR1 SEHNR, CDR2 FQNEAQ (reference sequence). The length of the CDR3 is 17 residues. CDR3 loop: CASSLTAGGPNRYEQYF. CDR3 nucleotides: TGTGCCAGCAGCTTAACAGCGGGAGGCCCTAACCGATACGAGCAGTACTTC. The full variable domain, in which reference TRBV7-9 and TRBJ2-7 provide the parts outside the CDR3, is DTGVSQNPRHKITKRGQNVTFRCDPISEHNRLYWYRQTLGQGPEFLTYFQNEAQLEKSRLLSDRFSAERPKGSFSTLEIQRTEQGDSAMYLCASSLTAGGPNRYEQYFGPGTRLTVT.

The rearrangement joins TRBV9 to TRBJ2-1; 7 bases line up with TRBD2. There are 16 residues in the CDR3. Trimming took 0 bases from V and 5 from J; bases not matched to a gene: 8. Germline CDR1 is SGDLS and CDR2 is YYNGEE. The CDR3 coding sequence is TGTGCCAGCAGCGTAGGTGGGCTAGCGGATAACAATGAGCAGTTCTTC. It translates to CASSVGGLADNNEQFF.

The genes are TRBV19 and TRBJ2-7, with 9 nucleotides matching TRBD1. The V gene end was trimmed by 1 base and the J gene end by 5 bases; junction bases not matched to a gene: 6. Germline V gene sequence: CDR1 LNHDA, CDR2 SQIVND (reference sequence). This CDR3 has 15 residues. The CDR3 bases are TGTGCCAGTAGTATAGGAGTAGGGACAGGGAACGAGCAGTACTTC. Its protein is CASSIGVGTGNEQYF.

The rearrangement links TRBV5-1 to TRBJ2-2; 11 bases line up with TRBD1. Germline CDR1 is SGHRS and CDR2 is YFSETQ. The CDR3 is 16 residues long. V gave up 4 bases and J gave up 4 bases; unmatched junction bases: 6. The CDR3 region has the DNA TGCGCCAGCAGCAAGGACAGGGGGCAGACCACCGGGGAGCTGTTTTTT. The encoded protein is CASSKDRGQTTGELFF.

The CDR3 sequence is CASSPLSGRGPDTQYF. CDR3 in DNA: TGTGCCAGCAGTCCCCTTAGCGGGAGAGGCCCAGATACGCAGTATTTT. The rearrangement links TRBV27 to TRBJ2-3, with 9 nucleotides matching TRBD2. The germline V gene encodes CDR1 MNHEY and CDR2 SMNVEV (reference sequence). V was clipped by 5 bases and J by 4 bases; unmatched bases: 10. This CDR3 is built from 16 residues.

CDR3 in DNA: TGTGCCAGTAGTATGCAGGGGAGCGAACGCTTTTCACAGTACTTC. Translation gives CASSMQGSERFSQYF. V gene TRBV19 combines with J gene TRBJ2-5; TRBD1 might be the D (6 bases). This CDR3 has 15 residues. V was cut by 3 bases and J by 11 bases, with 22 bases left in between. From germline, CDR1 is LNHDA and CDR2 SQIVND (reference sequence).

The chain has TRBV7-6 and TRBJ2-1, with a tentative D call TRBD2 (6 bases). The CDR3 loop spans 16 amino acids. Between the trimmed V and J ends, which lost 4 bases and 3 bases, there was a span of 16 bases. CDR1 and CDR2 from the germline V gene are SGHVS and FNYEAQ. CDR3 sequence (DNA): TGTGCCAGCAGCTCCCTCGGGGGAGTGATCTACAATGAGCAGTTCTTC. This sequence encodes CASSSLGGVIYNEQFF.

CDR3 nucleotides: TGCAGCGTTGATCCAGGCGACGGTAACAATGAGCAGTTCTTC. This encodes CSVDPGDGNNEQFF. V and J are TRBV29-1 and TRBJ2-1; D is uncertain. The germline gives CDR1 SQVTM, CDR2 ANQGSEA. This CDR3 is 14 amino acids long. The V end was cut by 3 bases, the J end by 5 bases, with 14 bases between.

This clone appeared a single time. This chain joins TRBV18 and TRBJ2-1; 9 bases align to TRBD1. The CDR3 consists of 17 residues. Germline V lookup: CDR1 KGHSH, CDR2 LQKENI. Unmatched junction bases numbered 9, after V lost 0 bases and J lost 6 bases. The CDR3 loop is CASSPPVGQGVSNEQFF. The CDR3 DNA reads TGTGCCAGCTCACCACCGGTGGGACAGGGCGTAAGCAATGAGCAGTTCTTC.

V and J are TRBV2 and TRBJ2-5, with D perhaps matching TRBD1 (5 bases). V shed 2 bases and J shed 4 bases, with 14 bases lying between them. The CDR3 is made up of 15 amino acids. In germline, CDR1 is SNHLY, CDR2 FYNNEI. The CDR3 protein is CASSESRESTETQYF. CDR3 nucleotides: TGTGCCAGCAGTGAATCCAGGGAAAGCACAGAGACCCAGTACTTC.

This chain uses TRBV7-3 with TRBJ2-1; TRBD2 aligns across 11 bases. Germline V gene data show CDR1 as SGHTA and CDR2 as FQGTGA. The CDR3 extends over 15 amino acids. The junction had 1 base not matched to a gene; V was cut back by 1 base and J by 5 bases. CDR3 sequence reads: CASSLRLAGNNEQFF. The CDR3 DNA is TGTGCCAGCAGCTTAAGACTAGCGGGAAACAATGAGCAGTTCTTC.

Regarding this clone: The junction differs from germline at one of its ends, possibly a read error. The V and J genes are TRBV2 and TRBJ2-4, with 8 bases fitting TRBD1. The CDR3 totals 14 residues. Germline assignment: CDR1 SNHLY and CDR2 FYNNEI. CDR3 nucleotides: TGTGCCAGCAGTGGCCGGACAGGGAAAAACAGTCAGTACTTC. Its translation: CASSGRTGKNSQYF.

The J gene is TRBJ2-3, the V gene TRBV30; no definite D call. The CDR3 has 11 residues. Per germline, CDR1 GTSNPN and CDR2 SVGIG (reference sequence). V was trimmed by 3 bases and J by 5 bases, leaving 6 bases between them. CDR3 bases: TGTGCCTGGAGCTCGTTAGATACGCAGTATTTT. Amino acids: CAWSSLDTQYF.

The rearrangement joins TRBV27 to TRBJ2-3, with 9 bases aligning to TRBD2. V lost 7 bases and J lost 6; bases outside the gene matches: 5. The CDR3 contains 13 residues. Germline-derived CDR1 and CDR2 are MNHEY and SMNVEV (reference sequence). The CDR3 nucleotides are TGTGCCAGCACCGGGACTAGCATCGATACGCAGTATTTT. It specifies CASTGTSIDTQYF.

The chain has TRBV28 and TRBJ2-7, with 11 bases fitting TRBD2. V lost 7 bases to trimming and J lost 4 bases; unmatched junction nucleotides: 6. The germline gives CDR1 MDHEN, CDR2 SYDVKM. The CDR3 extends over 14 amino acids. The CDR3 DNA follows: TGTGCCAGCAAAACCGGGACTAGCGGATACGAGCAGTACTTC. Its translation: CASKTGTSGYEQYF.

This chain links TRBV2 with TRBJ2-7; 8 nucleotides agree with TRBD2. The CDR3 has 13 amino acids. Germline V gene data show CDR1 as SNHLY and CDR2 as FYNNEI. V shed 7 bases, J shed 4 bases, and the junction held 6 bases outside the gene matches. This CDR3 is CASKSGSKYEQYF. The CDR3 DNA follows: TGTGCCAGCAAGAGCGGGAGTAAATACGAGCAGTACTTC.

V is TRBV7-9 and J is TRBJ2-7; D may be TRBD2 (6 bases). This CDR3 comprises 14 residues. Trimming stripped 4 bases from V and 9 bases from J, with 19 bases between. Germline CDR1 reads SEHNR; CDR2 reads FQNEAQ (reference sequence). The CDR3 is CASSYNDGRPGQYF. The DNA of the CDR3 is TGTGCCAGCAGCTACAACGACGGGAGACCCGGGCAGTACTTC.